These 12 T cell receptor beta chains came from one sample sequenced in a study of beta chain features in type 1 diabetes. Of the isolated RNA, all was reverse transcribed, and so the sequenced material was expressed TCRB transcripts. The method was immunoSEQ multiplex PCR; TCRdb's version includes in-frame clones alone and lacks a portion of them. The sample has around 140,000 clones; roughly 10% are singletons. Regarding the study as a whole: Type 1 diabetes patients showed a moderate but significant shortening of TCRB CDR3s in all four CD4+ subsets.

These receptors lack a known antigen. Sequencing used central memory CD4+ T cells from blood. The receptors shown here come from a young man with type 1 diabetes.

CDR3 DNA sequence: TGCGCCAGCAGCTTGGTTCAGGGGGCGGGGAATGAGCAGTTCTTC. Encoded protein: CASSLVQGAGNEQFF. V and J are TRBV5-1 and TRBJ2-1; TRBD1 matches at 8 bases. The junction had 6 bases not matched to a gene; V was cut back by 0 bases and J by 7 bases. The CDR3 consists of 15 residues. Germline V CDR1 and CDR2: SGHRS, YFSETQ.

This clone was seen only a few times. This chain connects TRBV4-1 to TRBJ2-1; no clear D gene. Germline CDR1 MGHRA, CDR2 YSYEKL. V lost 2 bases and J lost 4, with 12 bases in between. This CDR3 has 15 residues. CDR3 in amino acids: CASSQSTQEYNEQFF. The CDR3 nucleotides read TGCGCCAGCAGCCAATCCACCCAGGAATACAATGAGCAGTTCTTC.

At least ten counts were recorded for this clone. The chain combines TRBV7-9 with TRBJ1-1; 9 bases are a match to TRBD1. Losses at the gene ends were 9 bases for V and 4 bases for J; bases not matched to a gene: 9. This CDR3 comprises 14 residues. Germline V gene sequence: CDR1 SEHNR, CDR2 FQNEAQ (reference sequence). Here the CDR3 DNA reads TGTGCCAGTGGGGCACAGGGGGCGAGCACTGAAGCTTTCTTT. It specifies CASGAQGASTEAFF. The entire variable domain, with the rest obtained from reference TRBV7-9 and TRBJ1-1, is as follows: DTGVSQNPRHKITKRGQNVTFRCDPISEHNRLYWYRQTLGQGPEFLTYFQNEAQLEKSRLLSDRFSAERPKGSFSTLEIQRTEQGDSAMYLCASGAQGASTEAFFGQGTRLTVV.

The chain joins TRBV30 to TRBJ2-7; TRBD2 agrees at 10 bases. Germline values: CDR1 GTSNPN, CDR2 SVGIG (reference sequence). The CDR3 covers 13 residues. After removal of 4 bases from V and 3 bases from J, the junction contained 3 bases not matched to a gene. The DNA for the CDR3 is TGTGCCTGGAAGCGGGGGGGCCGCTACGAGCAGTACTTC. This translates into CAWKRGGRYEQYF. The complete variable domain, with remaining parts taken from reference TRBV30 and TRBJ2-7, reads SQTIHQWPATLVQPVGSPLSLECTVEGTSNPNLYWYRQAAGRGLQLLFYSVGIGQISSEVPQNLSASRPQDRQFILSSKKLLLSDSGFYLCAWKRGGRYEQYFGPGTRLTVT.

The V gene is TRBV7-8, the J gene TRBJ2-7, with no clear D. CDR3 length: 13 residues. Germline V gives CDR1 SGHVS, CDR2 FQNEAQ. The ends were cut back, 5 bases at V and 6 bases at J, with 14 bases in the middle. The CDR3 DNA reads TGTGCCAGCAGCCCCCGAACGTCCGGCGAGCAGTACTTC. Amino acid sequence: CASSPRTSGEQYF.

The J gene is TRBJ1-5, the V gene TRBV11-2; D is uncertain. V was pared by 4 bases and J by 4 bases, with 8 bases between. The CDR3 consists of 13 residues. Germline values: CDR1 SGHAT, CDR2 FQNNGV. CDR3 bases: TGTGCCAGCAGCTCGGGGAGGAATCAGCCCCAGCATTTT. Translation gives CASSSGRNQPQHF.

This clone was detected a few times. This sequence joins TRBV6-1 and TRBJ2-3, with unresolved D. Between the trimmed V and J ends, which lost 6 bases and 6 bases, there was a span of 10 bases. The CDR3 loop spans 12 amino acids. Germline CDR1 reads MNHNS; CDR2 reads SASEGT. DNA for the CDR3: TGTGCCAGCAGCCCCTACTCGGATACGCAGTATTTT. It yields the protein CASSPYSDTQYF.

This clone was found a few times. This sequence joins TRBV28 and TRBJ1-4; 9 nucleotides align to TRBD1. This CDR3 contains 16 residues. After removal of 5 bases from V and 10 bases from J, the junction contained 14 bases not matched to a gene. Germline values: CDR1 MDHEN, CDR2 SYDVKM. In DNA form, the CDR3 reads TGTGCCAGCAGTATCCTCGGGGACAGGGAACGCGGAAAACTGTTTTTT. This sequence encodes CASSILGDRERGKLFF.

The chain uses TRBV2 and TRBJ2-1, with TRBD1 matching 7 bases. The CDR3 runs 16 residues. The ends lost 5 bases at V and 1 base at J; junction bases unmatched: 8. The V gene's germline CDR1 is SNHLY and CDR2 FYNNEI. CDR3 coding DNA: TGTGCCAGCAGTCCTAGGACAGGAGGTTCCTACAATGAGCAGTTCTTC. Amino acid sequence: CASSPRTGGSYNEQFF.

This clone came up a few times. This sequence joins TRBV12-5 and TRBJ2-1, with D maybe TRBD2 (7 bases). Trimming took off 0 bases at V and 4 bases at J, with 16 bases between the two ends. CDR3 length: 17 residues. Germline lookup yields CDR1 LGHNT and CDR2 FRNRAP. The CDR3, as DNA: TGTGCTAGTGGTTTGGTAGTCGGCGGGGGACATTACAATGAGCAGTTCTTC. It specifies CASGLVVGGGHYNEQFF.

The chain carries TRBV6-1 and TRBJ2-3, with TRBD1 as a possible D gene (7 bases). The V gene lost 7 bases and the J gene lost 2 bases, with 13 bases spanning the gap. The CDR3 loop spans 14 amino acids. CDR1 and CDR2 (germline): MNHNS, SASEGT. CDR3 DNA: TGTGCCAGCAAGTCAGGGGGGTCCACAGATACGCAGTATTTT. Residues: CASKSGGSTDTQYF.

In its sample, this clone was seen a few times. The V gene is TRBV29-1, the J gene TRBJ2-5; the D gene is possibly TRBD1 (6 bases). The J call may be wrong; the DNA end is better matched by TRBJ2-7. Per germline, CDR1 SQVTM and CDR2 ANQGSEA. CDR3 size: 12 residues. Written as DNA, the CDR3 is TGCAGCGTTGACAGGGGTGGTGACGAGCAGTACTTC. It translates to CSVDRGGDEQYF.